These 19 T cell receptor beta chains were all obtained from the same sample, sequenced in a study of T cell changes during pregnancy in multiple sclerosis. Using immunoSEQ multiplex PCR, the repertoire was profiled, and TCRdb retains in-frame clones only, with some absent. The sample has 75,000 to 95,000 clones, about 89% seen once. The sequences come from peripheral blood, collected in the first trimester of pregnancy. Receptors were obtained from a female donor in good health, enrolled as a control in a pregnancy study.

CDR3 nucleotide sequence: TGTGCCAGCAGCTATAACTCCCAGGGGGCAGTCTATGGCTACACCTTC. It specifies CASSYNSQGAVYGYTF. V usage is TRBV27 and J usage is TRBJ1-2; 8 bases are shared with TRBD1. CDR3 length equals 16 residues. Trimming took 6 bases from V and 4 from J; bases not matched to a gene: 13. Germline lookup yields CDR1 MNHEY and CDR2 SMNVEV (reference sequence).

V is TRBV6-6 and J is TRBJ2-7, with TRBD1 as a possible D gene (6 bases). The CDR3 contains 15 residues. Germline values: CDR1 MNHNY, CDR2 SVGAGI (reference sequence). V lost 6 bases to trimming and J lost 0 bases, with 15 bases between them. The CDR3 bases are TGTGCCAGCAGAGCCGACAGGCTAAGCTCCTACGAGCAGTACTTC. Protein product: CASRADRLSSYEQYF.

The rearrangement uses TRBV6-5 and TRBJ1-3; 9 bases map to TRBD1. This CDR3 region has 16 residues. In germline, CDR1 is MNHEY, CDR2 SVGAGI. Trimming cost V 4 bases and J 4 bases; bases outside gene matches: 8. CDR3 DNA sequence: TGTGCCAGCAGTTTCACAGGGGGCGCGGGGGGAAACACCATATATTTT. It codes for CASSFTGGAGGNTIYF.

The chain recombines TRBV5-6 with TRBJ2-1, with D unresolved. The ends were cut back, 1 base at V and 3 bases at J, with 5 bases in the middle. Germline V gene data show CDR1 as SGHDT and CDR2 as YYEEEE. The CDR3 runs to 13 residues. The DNA for the CDR3 is TGTGCCAGCAGCTTGACAGACTACAATGAGCAGTTCTTC. Protein product: CASSLTDYNEQFF.

This CDR3 is CASSLGAGGQRAYEQYF. The CDR3 bases are TGTGCCAGCAGCTTAGGGGCGGGGGGACAACGAGCCTACGAGCAGTACTTC. V and J are TRBV11-3 and TRBJ2-7, with 8 nucleotides matching TRBD2. The CDR3 consists of 17 residues. CDR1 and CDR2 from the germline V gene are SGHNT and YENEEA. J was trimmed by 2 bases and V by 1 base; bases with no gene match: 10.

The chain carries TRBV15 and TRBJ2-7, with 8 bases that match TRBD2. The CDR3 consists of 14 residues. Germline CDR1 is LNHNV and CDR2 is YYDKDF (reference sequence). V was clipped by 4 bases and J by 1 base; unmatched bases: 3. The CDR3 spells CATSTRGGSYEQYF. The CDR3 bases are TGTGCCACCAGCACTCGGGGGGGTTCCTACGAGCAGTACTTC. The complete variable domain, with remaining parts taken from reference TRBV15 and TRBJ2-7, reads DAMVIQNPRYQVTQFGKPVTLSCSQTLNHNVMYWYQQKSSQAPKLLFHYYDKDFNNEADTPDNFQSRRPNTSFCFLDIRSPGLGDTAMYLCATSTRGGSYEQYFGPGTRLTVT.

The V gene is TRBV28, the J gene TRBJ1-2; TRBD1 agrees at 8 bases. The CDR3 consists of 15 residues. Germline V gives CDR1 MDHEN, CDR2 SYDVKM. V lost 5 bases and J lost 3; bases outside the gene matches: 8. CDR3 nucleotides: TGTGCCAGCAGTAGGGCAGGGGGCGAAGACTATGGCTACACCTTC. As protein: CASSRAGGEDYGYTF.

The chain joins TRBV28 to TRBJ2-7; 7 bases are shared with TRBD2. The CDR3 contains 18 residues. Trimming at V came to 8 bases and at J to 3 bases, leaving 22 bases not matched to a gene. Germline CDR1 reads MDHEN; CDR2 reads SYDVKM. For the CDR3, the DNA is TGTGCCAGCCAAAGCCCGGCTAGCGGACTTCGCTACCTCTACGAGCAGTACTTC. It is translated as CASQSPASGLRYLYEQYF.

The chain combines TRBV18 with TRBJ1-3; 7 nucleotides agree with TRBD1. The germline gives CDR1 KGHSH, CDR2 LQKENI. The CDR3 has 16 residues. Germline trimming cut 3 bases from V and 1 base from J; bases unmatched to any gene: 6. CDR3 region: CASSPQGVISGNTIYF. The CDR3 DNA reads as TGTGCCAGCTCACCGCAGGGGGTTATTTCTGGAAACACCATATATTTT.

The chain has TRBV9 and TRBJ2-5; 9 nucleotides match TRBD2. The CDR3 is made up of 16 amino acids. Trimming took 0 bases from V and 1 from J; bases not matched to a gene: 4. CDR1 and CDR2 (germline): SGDLS, YYNGEE. The CDR3: CASSVGAGGAQETQYF. The CDR3 DNA reads TGTGCCAGCAGCGTAGGTGCGGGGGGGGCCCAAGAGACCCAGTACTTC.

The sample holds a few counts of this clone. This sequence joins TRBV23-1 and TRBJ1-2; 7 bases match TRBD1. TRBV23-1 is placed among ORFs of uncertain function. V trimming: 0 bases; J trimming: 3 bases; junction bases outside the gene matches: 4. The CDR3 has 15 residues. The CDR3: CASSQSTGTDYGYTF. DNA of the CDR3: TGCGCCAGCAGTCAATCGACAGGGACTGACTATGGCTACACCTTC.

The chain uses TRBV18 and TRBJ2-1; TRBD2 aligns across 11 bases. The CDR3 runs to 17 residues. The V and J ends lost 3 bases and 2 bases, in that order; junction bases with no gene match: 6. Germline CDR1 is KGHSH and CDR2 is LQKENI. The CDR3 DNA is TGTGCCAGCTCACCTCAACTAGCGGGGGCTCCCTACAATGAGCAGTTCTTC. Translated: CASSPQLAGAPYNEQFF.

The CDR3 protein is CASSQLASRALNTEAFF. As DNA, the CDR3 is TGCGCCAGCAGCCAACTCGCTTCGCGCGCTTTGAACACTGAAGCTTTCTTT. The chain couples TRBV4-1 to TRBJ1-1; no firm D call. In germline, CDR1 is MGHRA, CDR2 YSYEKL. The CDR3 is 17 amino acids. V lost 2 bases, J lost 0 bases, and 16 bases lay in between.

In this sample, this clone turned up a few times. The rearrangement uses TRBV5-1 and TRBJ1-1; 7 positions match TRBD1. The V gene's germline CDR1 is SGHRS and CDR2 YFSETQ. The V segment lost 2 bases and the J segment 4 bases; nucleotides outside the gene matches: 2. The CDR3 consists of 13 residues. The CDR3 spells CASSFDRVTEAFF. The CDR3 region has the DNA TGCGCCAGCAGCTTCGACAGGGTCACTGAAGCTTTCTTT.

V is TRBV19 and J is TRBJ1-1, with 7 bases that match TRBD1. V shed 3 bases and J 0 bases; nucleotides not matched to a gene: 4. The germline gives CDR1 LNHDA, CDR2 SQIVND (reference sequence). CDR3 size: 15 residues. The CDR3 region has the DNA TGTGCCAGTAGTATTAGGGACAGTCTGAACACTGAAGCTTTCTTT. Amino acids: CASSIRDSLNTEAFF.

This clone was picked up one time. V is TRBV19 and J is TRBJ2-1, with a weak D call TRBD2 (6 bases). The CDR3 sequence is 11 residues long. Germline V lookup: CDR1 LNHDA, CDR2 SQIVND (reference sequence). V lost 8 bases to trimming and J lost 10 bases, with 12 bases between them. The CDR3 nucleotides are TGTGCCAGTGCGCGGGAAGGAGAGCAGTTCTTC. Its protein is CASAREGEQFF.

This chain links TRBV9 with TRBJ2-6; weak D call: TRBD2 (6 bases). CDR3 length: 15 amino acids. CDR1 SGDLS and CDR2 YYNGEE come from the germline V gene. V was pared by 2 bases and J by 3 bases, with 9 bases between. The CDR3 DNA follows: TGTGCCAGCAGCGTGGGAGGCGGTGGGGCCAACGTCCTGACTTTC. Translation gives CASSVGGGGANVLTF.

This chain joins TRBV19 and TRBJ1-3; D is ambiguous. Trimming cost V 3 bases and J 0 bases, with 6 bases left between them. Germline CDR1 LNHDA, CDR2 SQIVND (reference sequence). This CDR3 has 14 residues. This chain's CDR3 is CASSIRVSGNTIYF. DNA of the CDR3: TGTGCCAGTAGTATTAGAGTCTCTGGAAACACCATATATTTT.

The chain combines TRBV27 with TRBJ2-7, with 8 positions matching TRBD2. Germline CDR1 reads MNHEY; CDR2 reads SMNVEV (reference sequence). The V and J ends lost 6 bases and 0 bases, in that order; junction bases with no gene match: 4. The CDR3 loop spans 14 amino acids. CDR3 sequence reads: CASSLAGSSYEQYF. The CDR3 bases are TGTGCCAGCAGCTTAGCGGGGAGCTCCTACGAGCAGTACTTC.